This section outlines one T cell receptor (beta chain) sequence together with its context. Its antigen is not identified. Treatment denoted: roughly ten-day PBMC culture with coronavirus spike peptide pools or control peptides (ViraFEST assay). The Oncomine TCR Beta short-read assay generated sequence data from the DNA of cultured CD4+ T cells. TCRdb used MiXCR to reprocess the PCR reads, holding one entry per CDR3 protein. This table holds 15,000 or so distinct CDR3 sequences, about 39% found once. This record comes from a study of vaccination and CD4 T cells after COVID-19. For the study at large: Of the convalescent patients, who were SARS-CoV-2 positive by nasal swab PCR, some ten had mild and one severe disease. Cells received overlapping spike peptides from SARS-CoV-2, HCoV-NL63, HCoV-OC43 and HCoV-229E as stimulation.

Study findings and constraints: The study found median SARS-CoV-2-reactive clonotypes rising from about 20 to 38, not significantly.

This sequence was found in a human donor who had recovered from COVID-19. Sequenced: CD4+ T cells from blood, cultured in vitro.

CDR3 sequence (DNA): TGTGCCTGGACCTTAGGGAAAGCGGACACCATATATTTT. It codes for CAWTLGKADTIYF. The gene calls are TRBV30 and TRBJ1-3; D is unresolved. The CDR3 totals 13 residues. Between the trimmed V and J ends, which lost 4 bases and 8 bases, there was a span of 15 bases. Germline lookup yields CDR1 GTSNPN and CDR2 SVGIG (reference sequence).